This TCR beta chain stems from a study of T cell responses to AZD1222 COVID-19 vaccine. Study results and limitations: Researchers took repertoire samples only after the peak T cell response had come. Two doses of AZD1222 preceded a rise in Spike-specific TCR breadth and depth. Nearly half of the spike-specific TCRs reportedly recognize variant regions that carry no mutations. Females outnumbered males among donors, who were mostly white British; clonal diversity was possibly underestimated.

Germline V CDR1 and CDR2: SEHNR, FQNEAQ (reference sequence). The CDR3 is 16 residues long. Trimming pared 1 base from V and 4 bases from J, leaving 16 bases between. Measured with immunoSEQ multiplex PCR; TCRdb has only the in-frame clones, and not every one. The sample has under 35,000 clones; around nine tenths are singletons. By share, this clone counts as medium-sized (0.01 to 0.1%). Its antigen is unidentified. The sequence came from an adult in good health. This chain uses TRBV7-9 with TRBJ2-5; D unresolved. Sequenced material: peripheral blood, taken on day 0 of AZD1222 vaccination. The CDR3 is CASSLGRVRSPETQYF. The DNA for the CDR3 is TGTGCCAGCAGCTTAGGAAGGGTGCGGTCGCCAGAGACCCAGTACTTC. The whole variable domain, remainder taken from reference TRBV7-9 and TRBJ2-5, is DTGVSQNPRHKITKRGQNVTFRCDPISEHNRLYWYRQTLGQGPEFLTYFQNEAQLEKSRLLSDRFSAERPKGSFSTLEIQRTEQGDSAMYLCASSLGRVRSPETQYFGPGTRLLVL.